This TCR beta chain was sequenced in a study of CDR3 diversity in severe acne (dated by TCRdb to the late 2010s). V is clipped by 8 bases and J by 0 bases, and the sequence between their germline boundaries is 22 bases long. The CDR3, from cysteine to phenylalanine, totals 17 residues. Just the 51-base CDR3 DNA is kept, in frame starting at base 1. From the germline V gene, CDR1 is MDHEN and CDR2 is SYDVKM. The method was PCR. Data came from an Illumina HiSeq 2000. The public reads were reanalyzed by TCRdb: fastp trimming at Q25, MiXCR alignment, in-frame beta chains only. Rows merge per CDR3 protein into single entries with the most common DNA and genes. The sample table records tens of thousands of distinct CDR3 sequences; 51% of these occur just once. 14% of the sample lies in the top ten. To note about this clonotype: Its antigen is currently not known. Per-base qualities were not stored, and no clone one base away is much larger.

The sequence is built from TRBV28 and TRBJ1-1, with a tentative D gene TRBD1 over 5 matching bases. The TCR was taken from a male donor in good health, without acne. Material: blood. The nucleotide sequence is TGTGCCAGCCCACCGTCAAAAGGACGGGGCATGAACACTGAAGCTTTCTTT. Translated, this gives CASPPSKGRGMNTEAFF.